This is a list of T cell receptor beta chains from one sample in a study of blood T cell repertoires in COVID-19. Clones were read by immunoSEQ multiplex PCR, and TCRdb kept only the in-frame ones, dropping some. The table includes approximately 470,000 clones, roughly 90% detected once. Sequenced sample: PBMCs or T cells enriched from blood (not recorded which). These receptors were collected from a woman aged 18-35 years who had recovered from COVID-19. Each CDR3 is given with its conserved first and last residue. A D gene is named only where the DNA matches it firmly. Size tells how often a clone was seen (once, few, many) or the class of an expanded clone, and some rows leave it out.

>TRBJ2-5|TRBV7-9|NA|NA
CASSSFRVQETQYF
TGTGCCAGCAGCTCGTTCAGGGTCCAAGAGACCCAGTACTTC
>TRBJ1-2|TRBV6-1|NA|NA
CASSEDRGNYGYTF
TGTGCCAGCAGTGAAGATAGGGGAAACTATGGCTACACCTTC
>TRBJ2-3|TRBV5-8|NA|TRBD2
CASGIAGGPTDTQYF
TGTGCCAGCGGTATAGCGGGGGGGCCGACAGATACGCAGTATTTT
>TRBJ1-5|TRBV6-5|NA|NA
CASKAGYSNQPQHF
TGTGCCAGCAAAGCTGGTTATAGCAATCAGCCCCAGCATTTT
>TRBJ1-2|TRBV19|NA|NA
CASSRLRTAYGYTF
TGTGCCAGTAGTAGATTAAGGACAGCCTATGGCTACACCTTC
>TRBJ1-4|TRBV4-1|NA|TRBD1
CASSHGTGELFF
TGCGCCAGCAGCCATGGGACAGGGGAACTGTTTTTT
>TRBJ2-7|TRBV3-1/TRBV3-2|NA|NA
CASSHSTGDGGTYEQYF
TGTGCCAGCAGCCACTCCACCGGGGACGGGGGTACCTACGAGCAGTACTTC
>TRBJ1-3|TRBV5-4|once|TRBD1
CASSFDRVSHDIQNTIYF
TGTGCCAGCAGCTTTGACAGGGTAAGTCACGACATCCAGAACACCATATATTTT
>TRBJ1-1|TRBV18|NA|NA
CASSRALDRNTEAFF
TGTGCCAGCTCCAGGGCCCTTGACAGGAACACTGAAGCTTTCTTT
>TRBJ2-7|TRBV11-2|NA|NA
CASSLGYGVGRTYEQYF
TGTGCCAGCAGCTTAGGGTACGGGGTGGGGAGGACCTACGAGCAGTACTTC